The rows below give T cell receptor beta chains drawn from one sample of a study of blood T cell repertoires in COVID-19. The table came from immunoSEQ multiplex PCR; TCRdb's copy has only in-frame clones and leaves some out. The data contain 260,000 or so clones, around 90% of them singletons. The sequenced sample was peripheral blood. Source of these receptors: a man aged 18 to 29 with active or convalescent COVID-19. Both conserved end residues are part of each CDR3. A D gene is named only where the DNA matches it firmly. The listing skips clone size in some rows; elsewhere it reads once, few, many or a size class.

len	d_gene	abundance	v_gene	j_gene	CDR3aa	CDR3nt
15	NA	NA	TRBV6-2/TRBV6-3	TRBJ2-5	CASSSLRDNQETQYF	TGTGCCAGCAGTTCTCTCCGGGACAACCAAGAGACCCAGTACTTC
15	NA	NA	TRBV11-2	TRBJ1-5	CASSLGEGNNQPQHF	TGTGCCAGCAGCTTAGGTGAGGGTAACAATCAGCCCCAGCATTTT
18	TRBD2	NA	TRBV19	TRBJ2-1	CASSIGSARAGSYNEQFF	TGTGCCAGTAGTATAGGAAGCGCGCGAGCGGGGTCATACAATGAGCAGTTCTTC
14	NA	NA	TRBV15	TRBJ2-7	CATSRDTRSNEQYF	TGTGCCACCAGCAGGGATACTAGGTCCAACGAGCAGTACTTC
17	NA	once	TRBV15	TRBJ2-3	CATSRRTGAAVSDTQYF	TGTGCCACCAGCAGACGAACCGGAGCGGCGGTGTCAGATACGCAGTATTTT
16	TRBD1	NA	TRBV5-5	TRBJ2-7	CASSSMPGQGSHEQYF	TGTGCCAGCAGCTCGATGCCGGGACAGGGAAGCCACGAGCAGTACTTC
16	TRBD1	NA	TRBV6-5	TRBJ1-4	CASSYSTGGGGEKLFF	TGTGCCAGCAGTTACTCCACAGGGGGCGGAGGTGAAAAACTGTTTTTT
14	TRBD1	few	TRBV11-1	TRBJ1-6	CASSHRGNNSPLHF	TGTGCCAGCAGCCACAGGGGTAATAATTCACCCCTCCACTTT
13	TRBD1	NA	TRBV10-1	TRBJ1-1	CASSETGGTEAFF	TGCGCCAGCAGTGAAACAGGGGGCACTGAAGCTTTCTTT
17	TRBD1	NA	TRBV6-2/TRBV6-3	TRBJ2-7	CASSLQGGQGETYEQYF	TGTGCCAGCAGTTTGCAAGGAGGACAGGGAGAAACCTACGAGCAGTACTTC
14	NA	NA	TRBV3-1/TRBV3-2	TRBJ1-1	CASSQLGRGTEAFF	TGTGCCAGCAGCCAACTGGGTAGAGGCACTGAAGCTTTCTTT
14	TRBD1	NA	TRBV9	TRBJ2-7	CASSVGGQGFEQYF	TGTGCCAGCAGCGTAGGGGGACAGGGGTTCGAGCAGTACTTC
15	NA	NA	TRBV3-1/TRBV3-2	TRBJ1-3	CASRRGQFSGNTIYF	TGTGCCAGCAGGCGAGGACAGTTCTCTGGAAACACCATATATTTT
17	NA	NA	TRBV4-2	TRBJ1-6	CASSQRRTLLDNSPLHF	TGTGCCAGCAGCCAGAGGAGGACTCTCTTAGACAATTCACCCCTCCACTTT
14	NA	NA	TRBV7-2	TRBJ1-1	CASGQRGGFTEAFF	TGTGCCAGCGGCCAGCGGGGGGGCTTTACTGAAGCTTTCTTT
16	TRBD2	NA	TRBV9	TRBJ2-5	CASSVVGGGARETQYF	TGTGCCAGCAGCGTAGTCGGCGGGGGGGCCCGAGAGACCCAGTACTTC
13	NA	many	TRBV19	TRBJ1-5	CASSIQVNQPQHF	TGTGCCAGTAGTATACAGGTTAATCAGCCCCAGCATTTT
14	NA	NA	TRBV6-6	TRBJ1-5	CASSYGQGGQPQHF	TGTGCCAGCAGTTACGGGCAGGGCGGTCAGCCCCAGCATTTT
15	TRBD1	NA	TRBV2	TRBJ1-2	CASSPYRTGFLGYTF	TGTGCCAGCAGTCCATACCGGACAGGGTTTCTTGGCTACACCTTC
15	TRBD2	NA	TRBV6-2/TRBV6-3	TRBJ2-1	CASSYRLAGLHEQFF	TGTGCCAGCAGTTACCGGCTAGCGGGGCTCCATGAGCAGTTCTTC
14	NA	NA	TRBV19	TRBJ2-7	CASSPTTGNYEQYF	TGTGCCAGTAGTCCGACGACAGGAAACTACGAGCAGTACTTC
11	NA	NA	TRBV15	TRBJ2-7	CATLGGSEQYF	TGTGCCACCTTGGGGGGTAGCGAGCAGTACTTC
11	NA	NA	TRBV6-5	TRBJ1-1	CASTHRDEAFF	TGTGCCAGCACCCACAGAGATGAAGCTTTCTTT
17	NA	few	TRBV6-2/TRBV6-3	TRBJ2-1	CASSYGGGLTTYNEQFF	TGTGCCAGCAGTTACGGGGGGGGCTTAACTACCTACAATGAGCAGTTCTTC
17	TRBD1	NA	TRBV18	TRBJ1-5	CASSPGGQGANNQPQHF	TGTGCCAGCTCACCAGGTGGGCAGGGGGCTAACAATCAGCCCCAGCATTTT
14	NA	NA	TRBV6-4	TRBJ1-5	CASKPDSASQPQHF	TGTGCCAGCAAGCCCGACAGCGCCAGCCAGCCCCAGCATTTT
14	NA	once	TRBV5-1	TRBJ2-1	CASSSGTRGNEQFF	TGCGCCAGCAGCTCAGGGACTCGGGGGAATGAGCAGTTCTTC
12	NA	few	TRBV10-1	TRBJ2-2	CASSELTGELFF	TGCGCCAGCAGTGAGCTCACCGGGGAGCTGTTTTTT
18	TRBD1	NA	TRBV24-1	TRBJ2-3	CATSDCQGQGESTDTQYF	TGTGCCACCAGTGACTGTCAGGGACAGGGAGAGAGCACAGATACGCAGTATTTT
13	TRBD1	NA	TRBV12-3/TRBV12-4	TRBJ1-6	CASRTGHNSPLHF	TGTGCCAGCAGGACAGGGCATAATTCACCCCTCCACTTT
13	NA	NA	TRBV24-1	TRBJ2-3	CATSDSQGDTQYF	TGTGCCACCAGTGATTCGCAGGGCGATACGCAGTATTTT
15	NA	NA	TRBV4-1	TRBJ1-4	CASSLRGAGNEKLFF	TGCGCCAGCAGCCTCAGGGGAGCAGGGAATGAAAAACTGTTTTTT
15	NA	once	TRBV6-2/TRBV6-3	TRBJ1-1	CASSPLGRGNTEAFF	TGTGCCAGCAGCCCCCTTGGACGGGGGAACACTGAAGCTTTCTTT
15	TRBD2	once	TRBV6-2/TRBV6-3	TRBJ2-5	CASSILAGGQATQYF	TGTGCCAGCAGCATACTAGCGGGGGGGCAAGCGACCCAGTACTTC
16	NA	NA	TRBV7-7	TRBJ2-5	CASSLERFGNQETQYF	TGTGCCAGCAGCTTAGAACGGTTCGGGAACCAAGAGACCCAGTACTTC
15	NA	NA	TRBV7-2	TRBJ2-5	CASSAQGAGRETQYF	TGTGCCAGCAGCGCCCAGGGCGCCGGGAGAGAGACCCAGTACTTC
15	TRBD2	NA	TRBV6-4	TRBJ2-3	CASSETSGGADTQYF	TGTGCCAGCAGTGAGACTAGCGGGGGGGCAGATACGCAGTATTTT
18	TRBD2	once	TRBV7-3	TRBJ2-1	CASSLNTVAGGRYNEQFF	TGTGCCAGCAGCTTAAATACTGTAGCGGGGGGTAGGTACAATGAGCAGTTCTTC
14	NA	NA	TRBV27	TRBJ1-6	CASSLGQANSPLHF	TGTGCCAGCAGTTTAGGGCAGGCGAATTCACCCCTCCACTTT
14	TRBD1	once	TRBV29-1	TRBJ1-1	CSVDPGQGFTEAFF	TGCAGCGTCGATCCGGGACAGGGTTTCACTGAAGCTTTCTTT
17	NA	NA	TRBV7-6	TRBJ2-2	CASSLDVGAMNTGELFF	TGTGCCAGCAGCTTAGATGTGGGGGCCATGAACACCGGGGAGCTGTTTTTT
18	NA	NA	TRBV18	TRBJ2-1	CASSPPPGDYIGRDEQFF	TGTGCCAGCTCACCACCACCAGGCGATTATATTGGGCGTGATGAGCAGTTCTTC
12	NA	NA	TRBV18	TRBJ1-1	CASSPPLGGAFF	TGTGCCAGCTCACCACCCCTAGGAGGGGCTTTCTTT
17	TRBD1	once	TRBV27	TRBJ1-1	CASSYFGYGTGYTEAFF	TGTGCCAGCAGTTACTTCGGGTACGGGACAGGGTATACTGAAGCTTTCTTT
14	TRBD1	NA	TRBV19	TRBJ1-5	CASIGTGVWQPQHF	TGTGCCAGTATCGGGACAGGGGTCTGGCAGCCCCAGCATTTT
14	TRBD1	NA	TRBV7-6	TRBJ1-2	CASSSGTDNYGYTF	TGTGCCAGCAGCTCTGGGACAGATAACTATGGCTACACCTTC
14	TRBD1	NA	TRBV12-5	TRBJ2-5	CASGKTGFLETQYF	TGTGCTAGTGGTAAGACAGGGTTCTTAGAGACCCAGTACTTC
12	NA	NA	TRBV11-2	TRBJ2-7	CASSGHSYEQYF	TGTGCCAGCAGCGGACACAGCTACGAGCAGTACTTC
13	NA	NA	TRBV3-1/TRBV3-2	TRBJ1-3	CASSQVLNGKGYF	TGTGCCAGCAGCCAAGTTCTTAACGGGAAAGGATATTTT
13	TRBD1	NA	TRBV9	TRBJ1-1	CASSVVGGGEAFF	TGTGCCAGCAGCGTAGTAGGGGGCGGTGAAGCTTTCTTT
13	NA	once	TRBV7-8	TRBJ1-2	CASSGDFGYGYTF	TGTGCCAGCTCAGGGGATTTTGGCTATGGCTACACCTTC
14	TRBD1	NA	TRBV6-2/TRBV6-3	TRBJ1-2	CASSSGTGVTGYTF	TGTGCCAGCAGTTCTGGGACAGGGGTTACGGGCTACACCTTC
13	NA	once	TRBV29-1	TRBJ1-2	CSVQRGQVYGYTF	TGCAGCGTTCAGCGCGGGCAGGTTTATGGCTACACCTTC